This TCR beta chain was sequenced in a study of blood T cell repertoires in COVID-19. Study as a whole: The United States, Italy and Spain supplied acute and convalescent COVID-19 samples.

The CDR3 spans 15 residues. Germline V gene sequence: CDR1 SGHVS, CDR2 FQNEAQ. V lost 1 base and J 1 base, leaving 10 bases between the germline ends. The protocol was immunoSEQ multiplex PCR, while the TCRdb copy is restricted to in-frame clones and leaves out a portion. The table shows 95,000 or so clones, with roughly 80% occurring only once. The sample was peripheral blood. The chain joins TRBV7-8 to TRBJ1-2; weak D call: TRBD1 (6 bases). The clonotype comes from a human donor in a cohort sampled during active COVID-19. The DNA for the CDR3 is TGTGCCAGCAGCTTAGAGGGCAGGGGTAACTATGGCTACACCTTC. Its translation: CASSLEGRGNYGYTF.